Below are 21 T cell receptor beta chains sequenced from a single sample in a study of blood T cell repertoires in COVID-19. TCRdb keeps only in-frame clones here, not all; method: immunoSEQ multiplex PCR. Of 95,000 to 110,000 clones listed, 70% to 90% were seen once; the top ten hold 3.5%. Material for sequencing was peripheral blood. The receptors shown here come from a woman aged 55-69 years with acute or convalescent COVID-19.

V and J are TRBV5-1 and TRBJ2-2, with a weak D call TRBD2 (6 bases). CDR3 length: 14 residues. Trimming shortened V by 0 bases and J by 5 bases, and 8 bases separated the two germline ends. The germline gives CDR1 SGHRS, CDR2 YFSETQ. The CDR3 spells CASSLDGGTGELFF. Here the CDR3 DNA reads TGCGCCAGCAGCTTGGACGGGGGAACCGGGGAGCTGTTTTTT.

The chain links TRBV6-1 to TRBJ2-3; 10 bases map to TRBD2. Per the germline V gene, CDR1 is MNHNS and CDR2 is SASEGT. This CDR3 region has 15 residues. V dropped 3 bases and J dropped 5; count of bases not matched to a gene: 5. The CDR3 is CASSESGRAQDTQYF. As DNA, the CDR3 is TGTGCCAGCAGTGAGAGCGGGAGGGCCCAAGATACGCAGTATTTT.

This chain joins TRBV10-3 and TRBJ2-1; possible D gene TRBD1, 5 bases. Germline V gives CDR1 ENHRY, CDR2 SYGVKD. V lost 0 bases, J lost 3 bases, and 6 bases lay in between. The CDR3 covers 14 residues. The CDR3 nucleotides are TGTGCCATCAGTGAGTCGGGGCTCTACAATGAGCAGTTCTTC. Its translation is CAISESGLYNEQFF.

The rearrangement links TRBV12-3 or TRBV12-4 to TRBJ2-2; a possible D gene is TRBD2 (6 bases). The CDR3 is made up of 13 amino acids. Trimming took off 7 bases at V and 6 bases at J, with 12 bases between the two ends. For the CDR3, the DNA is TGTGCCAGCACCCTGTGGGGGGCCGGGGAGCTGTTTTTT. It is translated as CASTLWGAGELFF.

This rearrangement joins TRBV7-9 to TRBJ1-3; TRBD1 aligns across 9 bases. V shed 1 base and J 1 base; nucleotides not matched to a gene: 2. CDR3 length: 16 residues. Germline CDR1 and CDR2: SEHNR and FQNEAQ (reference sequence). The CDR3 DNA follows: TGTGCCAGCAGCTTAGAGGGGACAGGGTCTGGAAACACCATATATTTT. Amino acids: CASSLEGTGSGNTIYF.

The CDR3 sequence is CASSLEGRGVRETQYF. The CDR3 coding sequence is TGCGCCAGCAGCTTGGAGGGGCGGGGGGTGCGAGAGACCCAGTACTTC. The chain employs TRBV5-1 and TRBJ2-5, with TRBD2 matching 8 bases. The CDR3 totals 16 residues. Germline CDR1 and CDR2: SGHRS and YFSETQ. The V gene end was trimmed by 0 bases and the J gene end by 4 bases; junction bases not matched to a gene: 8.

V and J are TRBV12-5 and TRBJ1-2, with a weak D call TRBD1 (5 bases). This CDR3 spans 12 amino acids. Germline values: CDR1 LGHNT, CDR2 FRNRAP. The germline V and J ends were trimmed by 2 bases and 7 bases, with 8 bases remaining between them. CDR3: CASGLTGSGYTF. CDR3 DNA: TGTGCTAGTGGTTTGACAGGATCTGGCTACACCTTC.

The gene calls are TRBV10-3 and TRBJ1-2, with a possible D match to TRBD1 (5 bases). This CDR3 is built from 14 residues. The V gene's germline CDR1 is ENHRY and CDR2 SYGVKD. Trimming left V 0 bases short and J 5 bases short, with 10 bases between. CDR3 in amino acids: CAISESSGRYGYTF. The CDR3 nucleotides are TGTGCCATCAGTGAGTCGTCAGGGCGTTATGGCTACACCTTC.

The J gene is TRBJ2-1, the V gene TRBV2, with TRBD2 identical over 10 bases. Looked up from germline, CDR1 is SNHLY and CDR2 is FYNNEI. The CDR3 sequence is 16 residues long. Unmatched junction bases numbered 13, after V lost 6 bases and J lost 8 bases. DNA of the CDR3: TGTGCCAGCAGCAGTTCTAGCGGGGGAAGGCCCGATGAGCAGTTCTTC. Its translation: CASSSSSGGRPDEQFF. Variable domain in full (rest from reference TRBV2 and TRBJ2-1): EPEVTQTPSHQVTQMGQEVILRCVPISNHLYFYWYRQILGQKVEFLVSFYNNEISEKSEIFDDQFSVERPDGSNFTLKIRSTKLEDSAMYFCASSSSSGGRPDEQFFGPGTRLTVL.

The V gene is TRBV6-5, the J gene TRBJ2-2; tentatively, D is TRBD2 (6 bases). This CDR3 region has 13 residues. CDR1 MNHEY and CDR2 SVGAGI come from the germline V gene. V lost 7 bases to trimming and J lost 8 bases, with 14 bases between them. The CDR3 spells CASTPGGSGELFF. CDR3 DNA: TGTGCCAGCACTCCTGGGGGGTCTGGGGAGCTGTTTTTT.

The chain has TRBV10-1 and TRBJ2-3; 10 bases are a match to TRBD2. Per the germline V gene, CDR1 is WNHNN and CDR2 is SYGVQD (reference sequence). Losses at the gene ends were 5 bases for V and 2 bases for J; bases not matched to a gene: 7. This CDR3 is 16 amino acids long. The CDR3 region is CASSHGLAGDTDTQYF. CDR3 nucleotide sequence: TGCGCCAGCAGTCACGGCCTAGCGGGAGACACAGATACGCAGTATTTT.

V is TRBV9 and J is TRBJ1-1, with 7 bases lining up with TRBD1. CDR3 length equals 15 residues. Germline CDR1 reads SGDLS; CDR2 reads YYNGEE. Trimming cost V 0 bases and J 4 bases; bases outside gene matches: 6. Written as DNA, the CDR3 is TGTGCCAGCAGCGTAGGATTAGGGACAGCCACTGAAGCTTTCTTT. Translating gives CASSVGLGTATEAFF.

The CDR3 reads CASRKTSGMRGNEQFF. For the CDR3, the DNA is TGTGCCAGCAGAAAGACTAGCGGGATGAGGGGCAATGAGCAGTTCTTC. The rearrangement joins TRBV28 to TRBJ2-1; TRBD2 aligns across 11 bases. Germline CDR1 reads MDHEN; CDR2 reads SYDVKM. This CDR3 spans 16 amino acids. The V and J ends lost 6 bases and 6 bases, in that order; junction bases with no gene match: 10.

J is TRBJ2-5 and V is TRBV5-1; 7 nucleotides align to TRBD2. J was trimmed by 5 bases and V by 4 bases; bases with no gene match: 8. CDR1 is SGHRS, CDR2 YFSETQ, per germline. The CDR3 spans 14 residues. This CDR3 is CASSDVGGSETQYF. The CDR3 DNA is TGCGCCAGCAGCGACGTCGGGGGGTCGGAGACCCAGTACTTC.

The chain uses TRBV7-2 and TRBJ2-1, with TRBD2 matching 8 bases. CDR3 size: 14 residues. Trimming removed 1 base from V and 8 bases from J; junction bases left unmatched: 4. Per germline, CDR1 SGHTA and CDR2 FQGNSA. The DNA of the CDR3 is TGTGCCAGCAGCTTAGGGGCTAGCGGGTATGAGCAGTTCTTC. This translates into CASSLGASGYEQFF.

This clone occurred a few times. The CDR3 nucleotides read TGTGCCAGCAGTCTAGCGGATTACTACGAGCAGTACTTC. This translates into CASSLADYYEQYF. The chain carries TRBV2 and TRBJ2-7, with TRBD2 matching over 7 bases. V gave up 5 bases and J gave up 3 bases; unmatched junction bases: 4. Germline V gene lookup returns CDR1 SNHLY and CDR2 FYNNEI. The CDR3 is 13 amino acids.

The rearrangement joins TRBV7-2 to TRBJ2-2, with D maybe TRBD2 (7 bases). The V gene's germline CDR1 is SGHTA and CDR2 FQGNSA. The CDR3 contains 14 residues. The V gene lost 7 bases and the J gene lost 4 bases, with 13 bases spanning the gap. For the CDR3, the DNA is TGTGCCAGCAAGGGGGGCGGGGGCACCGGGGAGCTGTTTTTT. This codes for CASKGGGGTGELFF. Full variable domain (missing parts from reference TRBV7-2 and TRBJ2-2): GAGVSQSPSNKVTEKGKDVELRCDPISGHTALYWYRQSLGQGLEFLIYFQGNSAPDKSGLPSDRFSAERTGGSVSTLTIQRTQQEDSAVYLCASKGGGGTGELFFGEGSRLTVL.

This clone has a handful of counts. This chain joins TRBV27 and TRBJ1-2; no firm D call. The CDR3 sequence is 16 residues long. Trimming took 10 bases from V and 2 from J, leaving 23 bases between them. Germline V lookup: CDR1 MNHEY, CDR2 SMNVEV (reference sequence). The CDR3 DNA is TGTGCCACCATGAAGGCAGGCGACCTAGCCAACTATGGCTACACCTTC. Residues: CATMKAGDLANYGYTF.

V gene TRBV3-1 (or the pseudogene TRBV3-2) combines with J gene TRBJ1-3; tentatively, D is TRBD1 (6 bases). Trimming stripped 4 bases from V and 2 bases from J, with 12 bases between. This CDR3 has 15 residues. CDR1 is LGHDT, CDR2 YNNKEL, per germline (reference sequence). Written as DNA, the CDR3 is TGTGCCAGCAGCCCATCCCGGACAGCTGGAAACACCATATATTTT. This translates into CASSPSRTAGNTIYF.

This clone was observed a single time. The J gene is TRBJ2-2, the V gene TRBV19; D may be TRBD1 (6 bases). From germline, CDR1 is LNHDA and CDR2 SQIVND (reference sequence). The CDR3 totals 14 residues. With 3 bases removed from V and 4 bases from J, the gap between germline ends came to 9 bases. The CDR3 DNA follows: TGTGCCAGTAGTATTGGGGGCGGCACCGGGGAGCTGTTTTTT. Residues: CASSIGGGTGELFF.

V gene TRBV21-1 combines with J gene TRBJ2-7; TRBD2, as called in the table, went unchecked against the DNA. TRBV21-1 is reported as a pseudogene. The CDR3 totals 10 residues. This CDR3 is CASSSLRQYF. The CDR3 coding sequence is TGTGCCAGCAGCTCCCTGAGGCAGTACTTC.